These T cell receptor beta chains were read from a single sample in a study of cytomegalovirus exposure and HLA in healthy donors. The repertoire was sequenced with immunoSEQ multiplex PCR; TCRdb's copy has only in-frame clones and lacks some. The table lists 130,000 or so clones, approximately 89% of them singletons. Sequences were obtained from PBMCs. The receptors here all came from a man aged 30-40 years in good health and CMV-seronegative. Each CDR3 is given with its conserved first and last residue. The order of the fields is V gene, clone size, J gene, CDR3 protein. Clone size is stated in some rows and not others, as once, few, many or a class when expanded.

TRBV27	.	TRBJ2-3	CASSSPGGTQYF
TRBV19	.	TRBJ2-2	CASSIQSTATGELFF
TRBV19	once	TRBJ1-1	CASNSVGTGADTEAFF
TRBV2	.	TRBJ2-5	CASSEGLAVETQYF
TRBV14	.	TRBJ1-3	CASSPFGITIYF
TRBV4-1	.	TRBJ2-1	CASSQDIRSDEQFF
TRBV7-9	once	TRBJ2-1	CASSLGATSGGENEQFF
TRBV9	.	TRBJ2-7	CASSLGPGTSGTNEQYF
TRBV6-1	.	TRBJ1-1	CASSLTVNTEAFF
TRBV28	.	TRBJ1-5	CASSSGNQPQHF
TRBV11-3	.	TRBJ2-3	CASSLVAGDTQYF
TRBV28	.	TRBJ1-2	CASTPRGPDYGYTF
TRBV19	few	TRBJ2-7	CASSITAGVNYEQYF
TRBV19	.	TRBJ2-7	CASSMVASIPYEQYF
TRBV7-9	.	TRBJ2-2	CASSLLRGGEAGELFF
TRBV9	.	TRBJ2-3	CASSPRIGQLMSTDTQYF
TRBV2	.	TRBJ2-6	CASRLTEVSSGANVLTF
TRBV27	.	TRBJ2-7	CASSFAPGQVPYEQYF
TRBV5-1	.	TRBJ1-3	CASSLEGLGNTIYF
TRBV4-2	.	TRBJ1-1	CASSQDGSRQGGTEAFF
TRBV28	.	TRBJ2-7	CASSPLGQSSSYEQYF
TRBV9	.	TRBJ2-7	CASSVADSGVEEQYF
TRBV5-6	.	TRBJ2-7	CASSLIPGQEAQYF
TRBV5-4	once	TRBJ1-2	CASSLGPRQGTNYGYTF
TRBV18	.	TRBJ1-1	CASSPTGDPNEAFF
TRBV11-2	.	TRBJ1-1	CASSFTGEVTEAFF
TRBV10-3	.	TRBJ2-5	CAISPERGRIAETQYF
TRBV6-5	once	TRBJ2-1	CASYGPGSQGDEQFF
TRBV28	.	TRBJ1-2	CASSLMGAGDSRYGYTF
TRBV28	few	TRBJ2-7	CASSVQGKHYEQYF
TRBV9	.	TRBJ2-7	CASSRRDNSYEQYF
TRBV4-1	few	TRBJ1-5	CASSREGGRNQPQHF
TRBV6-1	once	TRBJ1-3	CASRWDSSSGNTIYF
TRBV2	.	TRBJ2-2	CASSAHGITGELFF
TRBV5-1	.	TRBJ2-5	CASSLLAAGPQETQYF
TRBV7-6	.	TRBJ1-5	CASSLQGNQPQHF
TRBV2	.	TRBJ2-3	CASLEGGAYTDTQYF
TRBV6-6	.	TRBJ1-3	CASTPGTGMGNTIYF
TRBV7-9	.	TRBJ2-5	CASSSTGTIQETQYF
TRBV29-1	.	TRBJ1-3	CSAWAGAGNTIYF
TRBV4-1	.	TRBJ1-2	CASSQDLSANYGYTF
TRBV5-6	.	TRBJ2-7	CASSLEGQGYYEQYF
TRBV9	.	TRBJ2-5	CASSVEGGAQETQYF
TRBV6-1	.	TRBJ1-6	CASSVERRQLNSPLHF
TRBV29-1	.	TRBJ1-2	CSVGLLNPTKGYTF
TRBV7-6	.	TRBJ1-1	CASSFPPGQAFF
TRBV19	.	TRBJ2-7	CASSLGQGIHEQYF
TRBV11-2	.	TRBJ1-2	CASSLDPGIYGYTF
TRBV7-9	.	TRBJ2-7	CASSPNPYEQYF